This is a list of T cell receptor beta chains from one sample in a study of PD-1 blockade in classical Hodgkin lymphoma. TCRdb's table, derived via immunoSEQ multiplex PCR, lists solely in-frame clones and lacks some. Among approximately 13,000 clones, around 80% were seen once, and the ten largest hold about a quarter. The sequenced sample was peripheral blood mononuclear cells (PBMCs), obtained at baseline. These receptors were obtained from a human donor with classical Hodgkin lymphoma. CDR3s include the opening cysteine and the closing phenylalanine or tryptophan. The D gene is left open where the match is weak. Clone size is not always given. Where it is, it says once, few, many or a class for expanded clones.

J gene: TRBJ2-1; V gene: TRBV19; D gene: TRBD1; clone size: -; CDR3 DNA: TGTGCCAGTAGTCCGCACCCGGGACAGGCGATTAACAATGAGCAGTTCTTC; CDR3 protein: CASSPHPGQAINNEQFF
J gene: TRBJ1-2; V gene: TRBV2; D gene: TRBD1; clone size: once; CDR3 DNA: TGTGCCAGCAGTGAGGGACAGGGGATTATTGGCTACACCTTC; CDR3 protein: CASSEGQGIIGYTF
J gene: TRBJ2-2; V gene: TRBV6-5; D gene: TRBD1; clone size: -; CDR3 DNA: TGTGCCAGCAGTTCCGGGACAGCGAACACCGGGGAGCTGTTTTTT; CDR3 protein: CASSSGTANTGELFF
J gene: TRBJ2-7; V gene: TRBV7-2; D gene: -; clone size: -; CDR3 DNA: TGTGCCAGCAGCACTTCACCCACAGGGAAGTGGGGCTACGAGCAGTACTTC; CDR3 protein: CASSTSPTGKWGYEQYF
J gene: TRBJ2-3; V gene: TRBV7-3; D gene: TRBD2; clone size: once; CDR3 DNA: TGTGCCAGCAGCCTAGCGGGGGGGCCCGGCGGGAGAGATACGCAGTATTTT; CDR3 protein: CASSLAGGPGGRDTQYF
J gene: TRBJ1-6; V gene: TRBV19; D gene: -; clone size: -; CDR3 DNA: TGTGCCAGTAGTACCGGGACTAATTCACCCCTCCACTTT; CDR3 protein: CASSTGTNSPLHF
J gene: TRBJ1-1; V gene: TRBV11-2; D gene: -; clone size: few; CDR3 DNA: TGTGCCAGCAGCTCTATCGGGAAAAGGGGCACTGAAGCTTTCTTT; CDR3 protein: CASSSIGKRGTEAFF
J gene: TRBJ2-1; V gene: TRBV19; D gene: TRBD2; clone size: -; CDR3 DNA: TGTGCCAGTAGGAGGTTAGCGGGGGGTTACAATGAGCAGTTCTTC; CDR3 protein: CASRRLAGGYNEQFF
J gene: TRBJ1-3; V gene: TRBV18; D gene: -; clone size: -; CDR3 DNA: TGTGCCAGCTCACCACGGTACAGGGCTGGAAACACCATATATTTT; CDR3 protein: CASSPRYRAGNTIYF
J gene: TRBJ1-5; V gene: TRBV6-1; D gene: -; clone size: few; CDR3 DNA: TGTGCCAGCAGTGACGGAAGGGGAGGGCCCAGCTCTCCCCAGCATTTT; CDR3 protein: CASSDGRGGPSSPQHF
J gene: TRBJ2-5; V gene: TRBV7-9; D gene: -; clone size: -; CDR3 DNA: TGTGCCAGCAGCTTTACCGCTAAGGGGGGCGCAGAGACCCAGTACTTC; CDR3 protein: CASSFTAKGGAETQYF
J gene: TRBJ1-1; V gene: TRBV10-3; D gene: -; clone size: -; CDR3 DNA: TGTGCCATCGGGGTGAGGAACACTGAAGCTTTCTTT; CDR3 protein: CAIGVRNTEAFF
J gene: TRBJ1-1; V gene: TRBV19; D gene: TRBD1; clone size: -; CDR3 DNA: TGTGCCAGTAGTGCCACACAGGGGCCCACTGAAGCTTTCTTT; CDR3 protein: CASSATQGPTEAFF
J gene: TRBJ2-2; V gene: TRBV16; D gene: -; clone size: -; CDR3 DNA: TGTGCCAGCAGCCAAGGTAGTTCGAACACCGGGGAGCTGTTTTTT; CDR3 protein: CASSQGSSNTGELFF